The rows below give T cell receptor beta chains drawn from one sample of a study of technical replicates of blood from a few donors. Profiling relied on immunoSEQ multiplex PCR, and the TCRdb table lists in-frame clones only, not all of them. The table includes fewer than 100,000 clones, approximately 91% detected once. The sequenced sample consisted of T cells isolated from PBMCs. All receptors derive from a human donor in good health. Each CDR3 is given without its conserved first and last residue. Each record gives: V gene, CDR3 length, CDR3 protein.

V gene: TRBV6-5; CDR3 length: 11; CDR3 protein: ASSYRTGTEAF
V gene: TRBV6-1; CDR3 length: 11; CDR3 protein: ASNLSKNTEAF
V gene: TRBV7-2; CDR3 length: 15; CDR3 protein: ASSKRTGTDPGTEAF
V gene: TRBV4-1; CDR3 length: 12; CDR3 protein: ASSQEPVNYGYT
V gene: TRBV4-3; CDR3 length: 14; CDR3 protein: ASSQGSRGGSAEAF
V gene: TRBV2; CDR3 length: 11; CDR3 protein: ASSVRGSYEQY
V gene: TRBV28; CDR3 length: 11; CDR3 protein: ASRHPRVIEQF
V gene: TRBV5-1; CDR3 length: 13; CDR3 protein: ASSLASGDGQPQH
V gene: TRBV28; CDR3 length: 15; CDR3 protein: ASSFPPTRLAGHEQY
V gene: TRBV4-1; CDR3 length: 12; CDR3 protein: ASSRDMGTYEQY
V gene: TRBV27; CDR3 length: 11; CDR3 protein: ATHRPGGYGYT
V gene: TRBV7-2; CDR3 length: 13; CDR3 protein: ASSLVAGKGTEAF
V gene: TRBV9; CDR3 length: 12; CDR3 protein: ASSVLIDTGELF
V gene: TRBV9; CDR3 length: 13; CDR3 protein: ASSVGSSGTYEQY
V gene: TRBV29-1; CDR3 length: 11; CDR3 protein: SAGTSGNSEQF
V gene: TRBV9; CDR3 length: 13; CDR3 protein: ASSISGSLLDTQY
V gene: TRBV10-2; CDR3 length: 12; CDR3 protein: ASHTDRNSYGYT